A single sample gave rise to the 2 T cell receptor beta chains below, sequenced in a study of cytomegalovirus exposure and HLA in healthy donors. 13 Jbeta primers and 60 Vbeta primers were used for the PCR. The data were produced by immunoSEQ multiplex PCR, yet TCRdb's version contains in-frame clones alone and is incomplete. Counted here are some 150,000 clones, around four fifths occurring once; the ten biggest clones make up roughly 1.4%. The source material was PBMCs. The source of these receptors is a man aged 30 to 39 in good health and CMV-seropositive.

The chain carries TRBV4-2 and TRBJ2-5; 7 positions match TRBD2. Germline V gene data show CDR1 as LGHNA and CDR2 as YNFKEQ. The CDR3 loop spans 14 amino acids. The junction had 6 bases not matched to a gene; V was cut back by 5 bases and J by 3 bases. The CDR3 loop reads CASSSSGKEETQYF. CDR3 nucleotide sequence: TGTGCCAGCAGCTCCAGCGGGAAGGAAGAGACCCAGTACTTC.

CDR3 region: CASRPSGGNGYTF. In DNA form, the CDR3 reads TGCGCCAGCAGACCATCAGGGGGCAATGGCTACACCTTC. V gene TRBV10-2 combines with J gene TRBJ1-2; 8 positions agree with TRBD1. V shed 6 bases and J 6 bases; nucleotides not matched to a gene: 6. This CDR3 is built from 13 residues. Germline-derived CDR1 and CDR2 are WSHSY and SAAADI.